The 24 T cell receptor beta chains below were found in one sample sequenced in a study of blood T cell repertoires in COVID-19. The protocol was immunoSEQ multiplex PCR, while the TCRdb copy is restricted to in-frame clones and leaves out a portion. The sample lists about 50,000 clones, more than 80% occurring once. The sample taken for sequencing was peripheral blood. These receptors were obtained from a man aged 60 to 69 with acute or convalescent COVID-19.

CDR3 loop: CASSKGARGEYEQYF. The CDR3 region has the DNA TGTGCCAGCAGCAAGGGGGCCAGGGGAGAGTACGAGCAGTACTTC. The chain has TRBV7-8 and TRBJ2-7; 7 bases match TRBD1. Unmatched junction bases numbered 11, after V lost 5 bases and J lost 4 bases. Germline values: CDR1 SGHVS, CDR2 FQNEAQ. This CDR3 contains 15 residues.

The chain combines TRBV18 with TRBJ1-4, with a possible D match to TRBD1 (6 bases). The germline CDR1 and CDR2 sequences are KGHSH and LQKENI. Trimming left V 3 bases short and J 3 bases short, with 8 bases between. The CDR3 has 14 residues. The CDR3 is CASSPGQANEKLFF. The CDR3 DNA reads TGTGCCAGCTCACCGGGACAAGCTAATGAAAAACTGTTTTTT. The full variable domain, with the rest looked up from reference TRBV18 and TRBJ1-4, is NAGVMQNPRHLVRRRGQEARLRCSPMKGHSHVYWYRQLPEEGLKFMVYLQKENIIDESGMPKERFSAEFPKEGPSILRIQQVVRGDSAAYFCASSPGQANEKLFFGSGTQLSVL.

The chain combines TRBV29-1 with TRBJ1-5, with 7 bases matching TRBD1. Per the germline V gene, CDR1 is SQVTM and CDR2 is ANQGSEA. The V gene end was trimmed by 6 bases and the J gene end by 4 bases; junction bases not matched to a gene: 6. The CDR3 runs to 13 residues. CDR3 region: CSVSTGTNQPQHF. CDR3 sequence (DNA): TGCAGCGTGTCGACAGGGACGAATCAGCCCCAGCATTTT.

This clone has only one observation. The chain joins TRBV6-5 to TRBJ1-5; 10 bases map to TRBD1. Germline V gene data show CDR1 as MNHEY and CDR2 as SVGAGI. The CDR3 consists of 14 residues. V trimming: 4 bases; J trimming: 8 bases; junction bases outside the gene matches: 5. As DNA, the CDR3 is TGTGCCAGCAGTTCTGGACAGGGGGAAAAGCCCCAGCATTTT. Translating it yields CASSSGQGEKPQHF.

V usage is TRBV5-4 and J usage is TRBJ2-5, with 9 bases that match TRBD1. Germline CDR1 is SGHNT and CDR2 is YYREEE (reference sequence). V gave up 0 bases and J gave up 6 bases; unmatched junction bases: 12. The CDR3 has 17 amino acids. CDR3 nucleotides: TGTGCCAGCAGCTTGGCAATGGGACAGGGTGGGTTAAAGACCCAGTACTTC. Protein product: CASSLAMGQGGLKTQYF.

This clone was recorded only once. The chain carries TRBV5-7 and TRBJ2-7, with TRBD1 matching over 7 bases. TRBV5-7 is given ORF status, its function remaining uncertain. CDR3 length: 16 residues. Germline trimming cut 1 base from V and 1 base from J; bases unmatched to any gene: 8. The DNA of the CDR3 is TGTGCCAGCAGCTTGTATGTGACAGGGTGTTCCTACGAGCAGTACTTC. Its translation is CASSLYVTGCSYEQYF.

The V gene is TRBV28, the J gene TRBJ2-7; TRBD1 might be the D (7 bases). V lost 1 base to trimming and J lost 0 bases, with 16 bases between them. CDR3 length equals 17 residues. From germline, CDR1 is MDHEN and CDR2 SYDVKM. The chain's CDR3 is CASSLSSRGTASYEQYF. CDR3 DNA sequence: TGTGCCAGCAGTTTATCTTCTCGGGGGACAGCCTCCTACGAGCAGTACTTC.

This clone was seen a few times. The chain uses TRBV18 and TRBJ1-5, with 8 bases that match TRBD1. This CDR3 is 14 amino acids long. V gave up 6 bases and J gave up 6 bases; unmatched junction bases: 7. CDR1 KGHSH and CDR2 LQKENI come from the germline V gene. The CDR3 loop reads CASSQTGAVQPQHF. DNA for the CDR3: TGTGCCAGCTCGCAGACAGGGGCGGTTCAGCCCCAGCATTTT.

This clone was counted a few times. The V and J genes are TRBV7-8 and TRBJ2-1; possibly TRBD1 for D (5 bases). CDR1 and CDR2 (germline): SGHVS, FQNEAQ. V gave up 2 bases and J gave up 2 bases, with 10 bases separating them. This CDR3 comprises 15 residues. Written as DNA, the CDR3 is TGTGCCAGCAGCTTACGTCAGGGTGCCTACAATGAGCAGTTCTTC. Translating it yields CASSLRQGAYNEQFF.

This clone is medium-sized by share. The CDR3 spells CASSIQDRAASPLHF. The CDR3 DNA reads as TGTGCCAGTAGTATACAGGACAGGGCGGCGTCACCCCTCCACTTT. The genes are TRBV19 and TRBJ1-6, with 8 bases aligning to TRBD1. This CDR3 comprises 15 residues. V shed 2 bases, J shed 10 bases, and the junction held 7 bases outside the gene matches. Germline values: CDR1 LNHDA, CDR2 SQIVND (reference sequence).

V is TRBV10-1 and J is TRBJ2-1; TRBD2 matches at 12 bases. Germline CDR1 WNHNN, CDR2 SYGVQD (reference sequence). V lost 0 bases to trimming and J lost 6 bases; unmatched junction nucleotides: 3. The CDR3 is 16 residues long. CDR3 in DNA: TGCGCCAGCAGTGAGTCCGTACTAGCGGGAGGCAATGAGCAGTTCTTC. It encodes CASSESVLAGGNEQFF.

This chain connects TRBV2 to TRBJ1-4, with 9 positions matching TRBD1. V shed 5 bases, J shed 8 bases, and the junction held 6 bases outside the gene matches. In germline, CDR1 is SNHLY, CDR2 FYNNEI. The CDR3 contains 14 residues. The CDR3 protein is CASSLDRGKEKLFF. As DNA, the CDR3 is TGTGCCAGCAGTCTAGACAGGGGGAAGGAAAAACTGTTTTTT.

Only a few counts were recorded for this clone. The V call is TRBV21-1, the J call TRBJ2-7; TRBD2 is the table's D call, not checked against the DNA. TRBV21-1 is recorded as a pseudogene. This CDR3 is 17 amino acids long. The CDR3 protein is CASSNAQPTSFGEEQYF. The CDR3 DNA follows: TGTGCCAGCAGCAACGCCCAGCCGACTAGCTTCGGGGAGGAGCAGTACTTC.

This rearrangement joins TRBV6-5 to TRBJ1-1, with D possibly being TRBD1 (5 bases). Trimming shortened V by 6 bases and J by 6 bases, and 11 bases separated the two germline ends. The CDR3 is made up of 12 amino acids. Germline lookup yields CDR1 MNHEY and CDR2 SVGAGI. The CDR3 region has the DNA TGTGCCAGCAGAGTCCGGGACTCTGAAGCTTTCTTT. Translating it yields CASRVRDSEAFF.

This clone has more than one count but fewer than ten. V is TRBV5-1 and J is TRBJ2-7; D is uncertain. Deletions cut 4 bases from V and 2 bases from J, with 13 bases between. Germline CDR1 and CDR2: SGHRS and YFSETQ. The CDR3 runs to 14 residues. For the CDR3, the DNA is TGCGCCAGCAGCCTGGTGAGAGCGACCTACGAGCAGTACTTC. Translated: CASSLVRATYEQYF.

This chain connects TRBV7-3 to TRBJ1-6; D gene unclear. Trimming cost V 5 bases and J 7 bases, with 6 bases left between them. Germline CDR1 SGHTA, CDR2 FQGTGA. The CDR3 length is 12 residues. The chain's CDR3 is CASSTGNSPLHF. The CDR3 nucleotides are TGTGCCAGCAGCACGGGGAATTCACCCCTCCACTTT. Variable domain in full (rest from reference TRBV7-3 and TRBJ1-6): GAGVSQTPSNKVTEKGKYVELRCDPISGHTALYWYRQSLGQGPEFLIYFQGTGAADDSGLPNDRFFAVRPEGSVSTLKIQRTERGDSAVYLCASSTGNSPLHFGNGTRLTVT.

The CDR3 region has the DNA TGTGCCAGCAGCAACGTTACCCCCGGGGGCGGTTCGCGGGGGGACTACGAGCAGTACTTC. Its translation is CASSNVTPGGGSRGDYEQYF. The chain has TRBV21-1 and TRBJ2-7; the table assigns TRBD2, which was not confirmed against the DNA. TRBV21-1 is labeled a pseudogene. CDR3 length: 20 residues.

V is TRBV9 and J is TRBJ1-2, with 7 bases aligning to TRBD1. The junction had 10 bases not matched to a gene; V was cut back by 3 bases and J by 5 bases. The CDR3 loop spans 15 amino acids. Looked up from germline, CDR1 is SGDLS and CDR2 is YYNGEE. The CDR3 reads CASSGGSGTAYGYTF. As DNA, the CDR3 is TGTGCCAGCAGCGGGGGATCCGGGACAGCATATGGCTACACCTTC.

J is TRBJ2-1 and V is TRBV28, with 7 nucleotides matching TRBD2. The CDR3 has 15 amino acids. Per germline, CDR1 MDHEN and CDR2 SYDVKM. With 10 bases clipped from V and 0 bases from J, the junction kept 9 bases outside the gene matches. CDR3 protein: CATALGGSSYNEQFF. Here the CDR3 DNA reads TGTGCCACGGCCCTGGGCGGGAGCTCCTACAATGAGCAGTTCTTC.

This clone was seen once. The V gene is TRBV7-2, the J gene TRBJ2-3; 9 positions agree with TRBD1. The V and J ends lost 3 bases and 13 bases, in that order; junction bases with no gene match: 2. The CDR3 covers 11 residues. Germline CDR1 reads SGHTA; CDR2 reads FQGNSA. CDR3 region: CASSLDRGKYF. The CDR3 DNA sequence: TGTGCCAGCAGCTTGGACAGGGGAAAGTATTTT.

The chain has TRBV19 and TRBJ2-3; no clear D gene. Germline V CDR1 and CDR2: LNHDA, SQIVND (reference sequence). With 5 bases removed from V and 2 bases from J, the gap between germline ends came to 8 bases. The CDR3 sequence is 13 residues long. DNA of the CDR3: TGTGCCAGTAGTGAGAAGTTCACAGATACGCAGTATTTT. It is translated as CASSEKFTDTQYF.

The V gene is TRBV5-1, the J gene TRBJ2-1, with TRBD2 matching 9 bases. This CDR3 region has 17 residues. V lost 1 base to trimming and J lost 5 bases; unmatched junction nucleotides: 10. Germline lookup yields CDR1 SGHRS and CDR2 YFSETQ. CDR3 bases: TGCGCCAGCAGCTTGCGGGCAGCGGGAGGCATGAACAATGAGCAGTTCTTC. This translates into CASSLRAAGGMNNEQFF. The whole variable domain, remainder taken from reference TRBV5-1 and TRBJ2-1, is KAGVTQTPRYLIKTRGQQVTLSCSPISGHRSVSWYQQTPGQGLQFLFEYFSETQRNKGNFPGRFSGRQFSNSRSEMNVSTLELGDSALYLCASSLRAAGGMNNEQFFGPGTRLTVL.

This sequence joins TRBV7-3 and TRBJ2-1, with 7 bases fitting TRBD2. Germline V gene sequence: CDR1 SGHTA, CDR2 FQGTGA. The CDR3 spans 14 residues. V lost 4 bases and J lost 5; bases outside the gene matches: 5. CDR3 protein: CASSSGLTDNEQFF. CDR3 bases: TGTGCCAGCAGCTCGGGACTAACCGACAATGAGCAGTTCTTC.

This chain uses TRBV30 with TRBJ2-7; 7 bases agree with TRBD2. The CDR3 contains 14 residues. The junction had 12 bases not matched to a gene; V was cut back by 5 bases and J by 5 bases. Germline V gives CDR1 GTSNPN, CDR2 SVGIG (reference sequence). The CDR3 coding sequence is TGTGCCTGGCGAAGCCGGAGGACTAGAAACGAGCAGTACTTC. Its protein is CAWRSRRTRNEQYF.